The source of this T cell receptor beta chain is a study of human T cells and chemical hapten exposure (dated by TCRdb to about 2021). Study-level background: Libraries were pooled for sequencing, and per-sample TCR yields varied mainly because of small differences in library volumes within the pool. Peripheral blood TCR repertoire changes were tracked in vivo in alopecia patients during primary and secondary sensitization to the hapten diphenylcyclopropenone (DPC). Each blood RNA sample was used to sequence both TCR alpha and TCR beta chains.

Concerning this clonotype itself: The antigen this receptor binds is unknown. Within one base of it there is no much larger clone, and no base qualities were kept.

The method behind the library was 5' RACE. TCRdb names Illumina MiSeq as the instrument used. During library preparation, unique molecular identifiers were attached to individual cDNA molecules so that TCRs could be counted in a quantitative, reproducible way. Regarding the original processing steps: A median of around 96,000 TCRs per sample was observed, with a range of about 23,224 to 690,600. V, J and CDR3 annotation of the TCR reads was carried out using the Decombinator software suite. For PS versus PT1 abundance plots, all samples were subsampled to the same number of TCRs (28,000). TCRs were defined as expanded if absent before sensitization and observed at least eight times at the 2-week time point. The raw public data were reprocessed by TCRdb itself: fastp quality trimming at Q25, MiXCR clonotype calling, in-frame beta chains only. Identical CDR3 proteins give one entry, which carries the most common genes and DNA. These V and J calls rely on TCRdb rather than the paper's analysis. This sample gives approximately 150,000 distinct CDR3 sequences in total; roughly 4% of them show up just once. More than 1.2% of the sample is taken by the ten largest.

The full study reports these points: After repeated subsampling, the strength of the expansion versus patch-test correlation and the threshold at which it became significant changed. No change with DPC sensitization was found in the number of TCRs above 1 in 1000 frequency, and no evidence of global repertoire structure alterations was found.

Total RNA was extracted from unfractionated whole blood collected in Tempus Blood RNA tubes. Four or five healthy volunteers acted as controls for TCR sequencing and had blood drawn at day 0, 2 weeks and 6 weeks. The origin of this receptor is a female donor in good health.

CDR3 protein: CASSDAKGRRETQYF. The DNA sequence reads TGTGCCAGTAGCGATGCAAAGGGACGTCGGGAGACCCAGTACTTC. The sequence is built from TRBV19 and TRBJ2-5, with the D assignment possibly TRBD1 or TRBD2, given 5 matching bases for each. From cysteine to phenylalanine, the CDR3 is 15 amino acids long. Solely the CDR3 DNA is kept, with 45 bases framed from the first base. In the germline V gene (reference sequence), CDR1 corresponds to LNHDA and CDR2 to SQIVND. V is pared back by 6 bases and J by 5 bases, with 19 bases lying between the germline termini. Supplemented by the reference TRBV19 and TRBJ2-5 proteins around the CDR3, the complete variable domain is DGGITQSPKYLFRKEGQNVTLSCEQNLNHDAMYWYRQDPGQGLRLIYYSQIVNDFQKGDIAEGYSVSREKKESFPLTVTSAQKNPTAFYLCASSDAKGRRETQYFGPGTRLLVL.